Listed below are T cell receptor beta chains from one sample, sequenced in a study of blood T cell repertoires in COVID-19. Profiling relied on immunoSEQ multiplex PCR, and the TCRdb table lists in-frame clones only, not all of them. This table holds 55,000 to 70,000 clones, roughly 86% found once. The sample consisted of peripheral blood. The receptor set was obtained from a man between 60 and 70 years old with active or convalescent COVID-19. CDR3s include the opening cysteine and the closing phenylalanine or tryptophan. Fields, in order: J gene, clone size, D gene, V gene, CDR3 DNA, CDR3 protein. The D gene is left open where the match is weak. Expanded clones get a size class; other rows say once, few or many, or leave the size out.

TRBJ2-5	once	TRBD1	TRBV11-2	TGTGCCAGCAGCCAAGGGACAGGGCGAGCAGAGACCCAGTACTTC	CASSQGTGRAETQYF
TRBJ2-3	.	.	TRBV7-3	TGTGCCAGCAGCCCCGACGACACACACTGGGGCACAGATACGCAGTATTTT	CASSPDDTHWGTDTQYF
TRBJ2-1	.	.	TRBV24-1	TGTGCCACCAGTGATTCCTTCCGGGTAAAGCAGTTCTTC	CATSDSFRVKQFF
TRBJ1-1	.	TRBD1	TRBV9	TGTGCCAGCAGCCCCCAAGTAGGGGGCTCTGAAGCTTTCTTT	CASSPQVGGSEAFF
TRBJ2-7	.	TRBD1	TRBV4-1	TGCGCCAGCAGCCAACGACCCCCCGGGACAGGGGAGAACGAGCAGTACTTC	CASSQRPPGTGENEQYF
TRBJ2-3	.	.	TRBV7-9	TGTGCCAGCAGCTTAGTGGGGAGCAAATTCACAGATACGCAGTATTTT	CASSLVGSKFTDTQYF
TRBJ2-3	few	.	TRBV12-3/TRBV12-4	TGTGCCAGCAGTTCCCTAGGATATACGCAGTATTTT	CASSSLGYTQYF
TRBJ1-2	.	TRBD1	TRBV14	TGTGCCAGCAGCGCACGGAGGGACAGTCTCTATGGCTACACCTTC	CASSARRDSLYGYTF
TRBJ2-1	.	.	TRBV3-1/TRBV3-2	TGTGCCAGCAGCCAAGAGTACGCGGATTACAATGAGCAGTTCTTC	CASSQEYADYNEQFF
TRBJ1-6	few	TRBD1	TRBV3-1/TRBV3-2	TGTGCCAGCAGCCAAAAAACCGGGACAGGGAATTCACCCCTCCACTTT	CASSQKTGTGNSPLHF
TRBJ2-7	.	TRBD2	TRBV6-6	TGTGCCAGCAGCCGACCCGGGACTAGCGGGAGGGCCAACGAGCAGTACTTC	CASSRPGTSGRANEQYF
TRBJ1-5	.	.	TRBV5-1	TGCGCCAGCAGCTTGGCGGGGGTTAGCAATCAGCCCCAGCATTTT	CASSLAGVSNQPQHF
TRBJ2-5	once	.	TRBV9	TGTGCCAGCAGCCCCCTCGCGGGGACCCAAGAGACCCAGTACTTC	CASSPLAGTQETQYF
TRBJ1-1	.	.	TRBV29-1	TGCAGCGGCCAGCGCGGGGGTAGAAACACTGAAGCTTTCTTT	CSGQRGGRNTEAFF
TRBJ1-5	.	.	TRBV5-1	TGCGCCAGCAGCTCAGGCCTCCAGGGGCAGCCCCAGCATTTT	CASSSGLQGQPQHF
TRBJ2-5	.	TRBD2	TRBV10-3	TGTGCCATCAGCCGGGAGGGTCAAGAGACCCAGTACTTC	CAISREGQETQYF
TRBJ1-5	.	.	TRBV28	TGTGCCAGCAGTTTAGAGGGTTGGGATCAGCCCCAGCATTTT	CASSLEGWDQPQHF
TRBJ1-1	.	.	TRBV19	TGTGCCAGTAGTATGTCCGGGGATTTCACTGAAGCTTTCTTT	CASSMSGDFTEAFF
TRBJ1-6	once	TRBD1	TRBV2	TGTGCCAGCAGTGAGCAGGGGGAATCACCCCTCCACTTT	CASSEQGESPLHF
TRBJ1-2	.	.	TRBV10-2	TGCGCCACCCGCACGAACTCTAACTATGGCTACACCTTC	CATRTNSNYGYTF
TRBJ1-5	.	.	TRBV27	TGTGCCAGCAGTCCACGGAGGGAGCTGCCCCAGCATTTT	CASSPRRELPQHF
TRBJ2-2	.	TRBD1	TRBV24-1	TGTGCCACCAGTGACCCGACTACAGGGGTCGGGGAGCTGTTTTTT	CATSDPTTGVGELFF
TRBJ2-1	few	.	TRBV6-5	TGTGCCAGCAGCCTGGGCCCCTGGGATGAGCAGTTCTTC	CASSLGPWDEQFF
TRBJ2-7	.	.	TRBV11-2	TGTGCCAGCAGCTCCTCGCGGGGAACCTACGAGCAGTACTTC	CASSSSRGTYEQYF
TRBJ1-2	.	TRBD1	TRBV18	TGTGCCAGCTCACCTGACAGGGGAAGTGGCTACACCTTC	CASSPDRGSGYTF
TRBJ2-1	.	TRBD1	TRBV24-1	TGTGCCACCAGTACCACAGGGGGCCTTTACAATGAGCAGTTCTTC	CATSTTGGLYNEQFF
TRBJ1-5	.	.	TRBV3-1/TRBV3-2	TGTGCCAGCAGCCAAGATTCACTCCCAAATCAGCCCCAGCATTTT	CASSQDSLPNQPQHF
TRBJ2-1	.	.	TRBV28	TGTGCCAGCAGTTCGAACCCAGGGATTTTGTTCTTC	CASSSNPGILFF
TRBJ1-6	.	TRBD1	TRBV11-2	TGTGCCAGCAGCTTAGGACAGGGATATAATTCACCCCTCCACTTT	CASSLGQGYNSPLHF
TRBJ1-2	.	.	TRBV2	TGTGCCAGAGAAAAGGACAGCAACTATGGCTACACCTTC	CAREKDSNYGYTF
TRBJ2-1	once	TRBD2	TRBV7-9	TGTGCCAGCAGTTACCGAACTAGCGGGAGGGCCAATGAGCAGTTCTTC	CASSYRTSGRANEQFF
TRBJ1-5	few	.	TRBV7-6	TGTGCCAGCAGCTTAGACGGGGGAGAAGGCAATCAGCCCCAGCATTTT	CASSLDGGEGNQPQHF
TRBJ1-1	.	TRBD1	TRBV7-8	TGTGCCAGCAGCTTTCCGGGACAGGGGTCTGAAGCTTTCTTT	CASSFPGQGSEAFF
TRBJ2-1	.	.	TRBV18	TGTGCCAGCTCACAAGCGAATCGTGGGAATGAGCAGTTCTTC	CASSQANRGNEQFF
TRBJ1-6	.	.	TRBV5-1	TGCGCCAGCAGTTTGACAGGCTCTAATTCACCCCTCCACTTT	CASSLTGSNSPLHF
TRBJ1-1	.	.	TRBV5-1	TGCGCCAGCAGCAGGGGCCAGGCCACTGAAGCTTTCTTT	CASSRGQATEAFF
TRBJ1-6	.	.	TRBV7-2	TGTGCCAGTTCAGGGGACACGGATTCACCCCTCCACTTT	CASSGDTDSPLHF
TRBJ1-1	.	TRBD1	TRBV19	TGTGCCAGTAGACCTACAGGGGTAAACACTGAAGCTTTCTTT	CASRPTGVNTEAFF
TRBJ2-6	.	.	TRBV14	TGTGCCAGCAGCCATTTCGGGGGAGCTGGGGCCAACGTCCTGACTTTC	CASSHFGGAGANVLTF
TRBJ1-1	.	.	TRBV12-3/TRBV12-4	TGTGCCAGCAGCGTACAGGAGAACACTGAAGCTTTCTTT	CASSVQENTEAFF
TRBJ2-7	.	.	TRBV7-2	TGTGCCAGCAGCTTCCTTGGGAGGACGGGCCACGAGCAGTACTTC	CASSFLGRTGHEQYF
TRBJ1-1	.	.	TRBV21-1	TGTGCCAGCAGCAACACAGGGGGCATGAACACTGAAGCTTTCTTT	CASSNTGGMNTEAFF
TRBJ1-1	.	.	TRBV7-2	TGTGCCAGCAGCTTAGAACAGGGACGGGGTGAAGCTTTCTTT	CASSLEQGRGEAFF
TRBJ2-2	once	TRBD1	TRBV9	TGTGCCAGCAGCCTTACAGGGGCTAAGACCGGGGAGCTGTTTTTT	CASSLTGAKTGELFF
TRBJ2-1	.	TRBD2	TRBV9	TGTGCCAGCAGCCCTAGGACTAGCTCCTACAATGAGCAGTTCTTC	CASSPRTSSYNEQFF
TRBJ2-4	once	.	TRBV19	TGTGCCAGTACCGATCGCGGAGGGGATGACATTCAGTACTTC	CASTDRGGDDIQYF
TRBJ1-4	.	.	TRBV7-7	TGTGCCAGCAGCTTGACAAATACTAATGAAAAACTGTTTTTT	CASSLTNTNEKLFF
TRBJ1-2	.	.	TRBV6-5	TGTGCCAGCAGACAGACTAACTATGGCTACACCTTC	CASRQTNYGYTF
TRBJ2-2	.	TRBD2	TRBV11-2	TGTGCCAGCAGCTTAGGCGCTAGCGGGTACACCGGGGAGCTGTTTTTT	CASSLGASGYTGELFF
TRBJ2-4	.	.	TRBV7-2	TGTGCCAGCAGCTTAGCTGGCAGAAACATTCAGTACTTC	CASSLAGRNIQYF
TRBJ2-1	.	.	TRBV24-1	TGTGCCACCAGTGATTTATTCCCTACTAGTTTTGGTGAGCAGTTCTTC	CATSDLFPTSFGEQFF